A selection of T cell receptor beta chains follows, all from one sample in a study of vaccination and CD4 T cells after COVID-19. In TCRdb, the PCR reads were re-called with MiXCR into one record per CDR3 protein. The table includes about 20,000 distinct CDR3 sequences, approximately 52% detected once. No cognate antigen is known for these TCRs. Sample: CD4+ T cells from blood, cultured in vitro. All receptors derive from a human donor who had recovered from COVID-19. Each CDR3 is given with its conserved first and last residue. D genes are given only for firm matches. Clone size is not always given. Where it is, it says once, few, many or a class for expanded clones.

CASHGGWSNEKLFF,TGTGCCAGCCACGGGGGGTGGTCTAATGAAAAACTGTTTTTT,few,TRBV6-1,TRBJ1-4,NA
CATSREGTTQETQYF,TGTGCCACCAGCAGAGAGGGGACTACTCAAGAGACCCAGTACTTC,NA,TRBV15,TRBJ2-5,TRBD2
CASSLDGLGNTIYF,TGTGCCAGCAGCTTAGATGGCCTAGGAAACACCATATATTTT,once,TRBV11-2,TRBJ1-3,NA
CASSAWADLNTEAFF,TGTGCCAGTAGTGCCTGGGCAGACCTGAACACTGAAGCTTTCTTT,NA,TRBV19,TRBJ1-1,NA
CASSLAGRGAKNIQYF,TGTGCCAGCAGCTTAGCCGGACGCGGGGCCAAAAACATTCAGTACTTC,NA,TRBV7-8,TRBJ2-4,NA
CATSSAPGVSNQPQHF,TGTGCCACCAGCAGCGCCCCTGGGGTTAGCAATCAGCCCCAGCATTTT,NA,TRBV15,TRBJ1-5,NA
CASSLQQGSADTQYF,TGTGCCAGCAGCTTGCAGCAGGGGTCGGCAGATACGCAGTATTTT,NA,TRBV7-3,TRBJ2-3,NA
CASSEGGTGELFF,TGTGCCAGCAGTGAAGGCGGGACCGGGGAGCTGTTTTTT,medium-sized,TRBV2,TRBJ2-2,NA
CSALAGAGTDTQYF,TGCAGCGCTCTAGCGGGAGCGGGCACAGATACGCAGTATTTT,NA,TRBV20-1,TRBJ2-3,TRBD2
CASTALWGDQPQHF,TGTGCCAGCACCGCACTGTGGGGGGATCAGCCCCAGCATTTT,NA,TRBV12-3/TRBV12-4,TRBJ1-5,NA
CASSKPKPVRRSYAGSPLHF,TGTGCCAGCAGCAAGCCCAAACCCGTCCGCAGGTCGTACGCAGGCTCACCCCTCCACTTT,NA,TRBV21-1,TRBJ1-6,NA
CATSQGVGQPQHF,TGTGCCACCTCCCAGGGGGTCGGTCAGCCCCAGCATTTT,NA,TRBV19,TRBJ1-5,TRBD1
CASSESGSGTGELFF,TGTGCCAGCAGTGAGTCAGGGAGCGGAACCGGGGAGCTGTTTTTT,few,TRBV6-1,TRBJ2-2,NA
CSAREDNLSGNTIYF,TGCAGTGCTAGAGAGGACAATCTCTCTGGAAACACCATATATTTT,NA,TRBV20-1,TRBJ1-3,NA
CASSQVRRGGGGDTEAFF,TGTGCCAGCAGCCAAGTTCGTCGGGGGGGCGGAGGGGACACTGAAGCTTTCTTT,NA,TRBV14,TRBJ1-1,NA
CASRGQSNTEAFF,TGTGCCAGCCGCGGACAATCGAACACTGAAGCTTTCTTT,once,TRBV18,TRBJ1-1,NA
CASSGTDRVPSGANVLTF,TGTGCCAGCTCGGGGACAGACAGGGTCCCCTCTGGGGCCAACGTCCTGACTTTC,NA,TRBV18,TRBJ2-6,TRBD1
CASSMMGSNQPQHF,TGTGCCAGTAGTATGATGGGAAGCAATCAGCCCCAGCATTTT,NA,TRBV19,TRBJ1-5,NA
CASSPTGAFYGYTF,TGTGCCAGCAGCCCGACAGGGGCTTTCTATGGCTACACCTTC,NA,TRBV5-4,TRBJ1-2,TRBD1
CAGYTEREVAKNIQYF,TGTGCCGGGTATACTGAGCGGGAGGTTGCCAAAAACATTCAGTACTTC,NA,TRBV21-1,TRBJ2-4,NA
CSATSGRNYEQYF,TGCAGTGCAACTAGCGGGAGGAACTACGAGCAGTACTTC,NA,TRBV20-1,TRBJ2-7,TRBD2
CASSGPQAIEQYF,TGTGCCAGCAGCGGACCCCAGGCTATCGAGCAGTACTTC,NA,TRBV7-2,TRBJ2-7,NA
CASSLSLQGEAFF,TGTGCCAGCAGTCTATCCCTGCAGGGGGAAGCTTTCTTT,NA,TRBV27,TRBJ1-1,NA
CSAWRDGYTF,TGCAGTGCTTGGAGAGATGGCTACACCTTC,NA,TRBV20-1,TRBJ1-2,NA
CASSPHGTYEQYF,TGTGCCAGCAGCCCCCATGGGACCTACGAGCAGTACTTC,NA,TRBV7-9,TRBJ2-7,NA
CASLKQGQMTDTQYF,TGCGCCAGCCTAAAACAGGGGCAGATGACAGATACGCAGTATTTT,NA,TRBV5-1,TRBJ2-3,TRBD1
CASSQLRGPHGYTF,TGCGCCAGCAGCCAACTTAGGGGGCCCCATGGCTACACCTTC,NA,TRBV7-2,TRBJ1-2,TRBD1
CASSLERNGYTF,TGTGCCAGCAGCTTGGAGAGGAATGGCTACACCTTC,NA,TRBV11-2,TRBJ1-2,NA
CASSVHRVQTQYF,TGTGCCAGCAGTGTGCACAGGGTGCAGACCCAGTACTTC,few,TRBV2,TRBJ2-5,NA
CASSSTGGRAGDEQFF,TGTGCCAGCAGCTCAACGGGCGGGAGGGCCGGCGATGAGCAGTTCTTC,NA,TRBV7-3,TRBJ2-1,TRBD2
CASRGGLLMNTEAFF,TGTGCCAGCAGGGGGGGGCTTCTAATGAACACTGAAGCTTTCTTT,few,TRBV6-1,TRBJ1-1,NA
CASSSSGLAGGRYNEQFF,TGTGCCAGCAGCTCCTCGGGACTAGCGGGAGGACGATACAATGAGCAGTTCTTC,NA,TRBV7-6,TRBJ2-1,TRBD2
CASSSLQGRAEAFF,TGTGCCAGCAGCTCCCTCCAGGGGAGGGCTGAAGCTTTCTTT,once,TRBV5-4,TRBJ1-1,NA
CASTLVNTIYF,TGTGCCAGCACGCTCGTTAACACCATATATTTT,NA,TRBV7-9,TRBJ1-3,NA
CSARGSGRTTYEQYF,TGCAGTGCTAGAGGTAGCGGGAGGACCACCTACGAGCAGTACTTC,NA,TRBV20-1,TRBJ2-7,TRBD2
CASSPGIAGVYEQYF,TGTGCCAGCAGCCCCGGGATAGCGGGGGTATACGAGCAGTACTTC,NA,TRBV7-2,TRBJ2-7,TRBD2
CASGGSSNQPQHF,TGTGCCAGTGGGGGCAGCAGCAATCAGCCCCAGCATTTT,NA,TRBV28,TRBJ1-5,NA
CAISEYVSGNGNQPQHF,TGTGCCATCAGTGAGTACGTCAGTGGGAACGGCAATCAGCCCCAGCATTTT,few,TRBV10-3,TRBJ1-5,NA
CSVGGQGARGYTF,TGCAGCGTTGGGGGACAGGGGGCGCGTGGCTACACCTTC,NA,TRBV29-1,TRBJ1-2,TRBD1
CSARVSGQENNQPQHF,TGCAGTGCTAGGGTCTCGGGTCAGGAGAACAATCAGCCCCAGCATTTT,NA,TRBV20-1,TRBJ1-5,NA
CSAPLPGTGALTGAFF,TGCAGTGCTCCCCTCCCCGGGACAGGGGCCCTTACGGGAGCTTTCTTT,few,TRBV20-1,TRBJ1-1,TRBD1
CASSPGYDRGGGYTF,TGTGCCAGCAGTCCGGGTTATGACAGGGGTGGTGGCTACACCTTC,few,TRBV27,TRBJ1-2,TRBD1
CASSPTGGFHEQFF,TGTGCCAGCAGCCCCACAGGGGGCTTCCATGAGCAGTTCTTC,few,TRBV7-6,TRBJ2-1,TRBD1
CASTGTGPSNQPQHF,TGTGCCAGTACCGGGACGGGGCCAAGCAATCAGCCCCAGCATTTT,NA,TRBV19,TRBJ1-5,NA
CASSDPPMGGYTF,TGCGCCAGCAGTGATCCCCCAATGGGCGGCTACACCTTC,NA,TRBV10-1,TRBJ1-2,NA
CSASRASDEQYF,TGCAGTGCTAGCAGGGCGTCAGACGAGCAGTACTTC,NA,TRBV20-1,TRBJ2-7,NA
CSAWDRVGEQFF,TGCAGTGCTTGGGACAGGGTAGGGGAGCAGTTCTTC,NA,TRBV20-1,TRBJ2-1,TRBD1
CASGGAVDTQYF,TGCGCCAGCGGGGGGGCCGTAGATACGCAGTATTTT,NA,TRBV10-2,TRBJ2-3,NA
CASSSGAGRETQYF,TGTGCCAGCAGTTCAGGGGCCGGGCGGGAGACCCAGTACTTC,NA,TRBV6-5,TRBJ2-5,NA
CASSPGLAATYEQYF,TGTGCCAGCAGCCCCGGACTAGCGGCAACCTACGAGCAGTACTTC,NA,TRBV7-2,TRBJ2-7,TRBD2
CASKPPGGQGSPLHF,TGTGCCAGCAAGCCGCCGGGGGGGCAAGGTTCACCCCTCCACTTT,NA,TRBV28,TRBJ1-6,NA
CAISSTGAEQFF,TGTGCCATCAGCTCTACAGGGGCCGAGCAGTTCTTC,few,TRBV10-3,TRBJ2-1,TRBD1
CASRKFDGRARAGELFF,TGTGCCAGCAGAAAGTTTGACGGGAGGGCGCGGGCCGGGGAGCTGTTTTTT,NA,TRBV5-8,TRBJ2-2,TRBD2
CATSRVRNQPQHF,TGTGCCACCAGCAGAGTAAGGAATCAGCCCCAGCATTTT,NA,TRBV15,TRBJ1-5,NA